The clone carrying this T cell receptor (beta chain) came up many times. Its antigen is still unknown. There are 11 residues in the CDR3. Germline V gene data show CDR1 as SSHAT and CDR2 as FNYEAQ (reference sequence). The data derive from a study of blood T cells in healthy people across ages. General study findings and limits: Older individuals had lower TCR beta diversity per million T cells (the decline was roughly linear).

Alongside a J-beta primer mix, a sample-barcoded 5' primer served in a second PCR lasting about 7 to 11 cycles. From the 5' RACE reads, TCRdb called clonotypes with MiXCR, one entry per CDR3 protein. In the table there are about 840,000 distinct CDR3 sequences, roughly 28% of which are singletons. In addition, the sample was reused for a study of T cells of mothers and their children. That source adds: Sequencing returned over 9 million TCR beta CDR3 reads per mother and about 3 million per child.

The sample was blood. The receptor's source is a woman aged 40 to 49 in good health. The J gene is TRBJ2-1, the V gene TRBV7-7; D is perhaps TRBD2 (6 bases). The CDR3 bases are TGTGCTAGCTCGGAGGGCGGCGAGCAGTTCTTC. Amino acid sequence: CASSEGGEQFF.